One sample yielded the 26 T cell receptor beta chains listed below, sequenced in a study of blood T cell repertoires in COVID-19. Produced via immunoSEQ multiplex PCR; TCRdb's table is partial and in-frame only. The data contain roughly 290,000 clones, approximately 89% of them singletons. Sequenced input: peripheral blood. The receptors were sampled from a woman in her 50s who had recovered from COVID-19.

The V call is TRBV29-1, the J call TRBJ2-1; D is unresolved. Trimming cost V 2 bases and J 7 bases, with 15 bases left between them. CDR1 is SQVTM, CDR2 ANQGSEA, per germline. The CDR3 is made up of 14 amino acids. The CDR3 loop is CSVERSLVRNEQFF. The CDR3 bases are TGCAGCGTTGAAAGGTCCCTAGTTCGGAATGAGCAGTTCTTC.

J is TRBJ2-2 and V is TRBV19; 11 bases are a match to TRBD2. V was clipped by 5 bases and J by 1 base; unmatched bases: 3. The CDR3 is 16 residues long. Germline loops: CDR1 LNHDA, CDR2 SQIVND (reference sequence). CDR3 sequence reads: CASSGLAGLNTGELFF. The CDR3 region has the DNA TGTGCCAGTAGTGGACTAGCGGGCCTGAACACCGGGGAGCTGTTTTTT.

The chain couples TRBV29-1 to TRBJ2-1; a weak D match, TRBD1 (5 bases). There are 13 residues in the CDR3. The germline gives CDR1 SQVTM, CDR2 ANQGSEA. V was trimmed by 5 bases and J by 3 bases, leaving 11 bases between them. The CDR3 is CSVSTQGYNEQFF. DNA for the CDR3: TGCAGCGTTTCGACCCAGGGCTACAATGAGCAGTTCTTC.

The chain carries TRBV5-4 and TRBJ1-2; D might be TRBD1 (5 bases). The CDR3 contains 15 residues. Germline loops: CDR1 SGHNT, CDR2 YYREEE (reference sequence). Trimming removed 4 bases at V and 3 bases at J, with 16 bases between. CDR3 in amino acids: CASSTGTSPYYGYTF. In DNA, the CDR3 is TGTGCCAGCAGCACGGGGACTAGCCCTTACTATGGCTACACCTTC.

This chain joins TRBV7-2 and TRBJ2-1; a possible D gene is TRBD1 (6 bases). V lost 5 bases, J lost 12 bases, and 17 bases lay in between. The CDR3 totals 13 residues. Germline lookup yields CDR1 SGHTA and CDR2 FQGNSA. The CDR3 protein is CASSPPGGPRQFF. The CDR3 coding sequence is TGTGCCAGCAGCCCCCCTGGGGGCCCCCGGCAGTTCTTC.

The V gene is TRBV28, the J gene TRBJ1-5; D may be TRBD1 (5 bases). Germline assignment: CDR1 MDHEN and CDR2 SYDVKM. The V and J ends lost 8 bases and 6 bases respectively, with 11 bases between them. CDR3 size: 12 residues. The CDR3 spells CASRLGVQPQHF. The CDR3 bases are TGTGCCAGCCGCTTAGGGGTTCAGCCCCAGCATTTT.

This clone was seen a single time. The chain links TRBV6-2 or TRBV6-3 to TRBJ2-5; TRBD2 matches at 9 bases. The CDR3 is 17 residues long. With V trimmed by 2 bases and J by 5 bases, 12 bases remained unmatched. The germline CDR1 and CDR2 sequences are MNHEY and SVGEGT. CDR3 nucleotide sequence: TGTGCCAGCAGTTACCACGGTATTAGCGGGGGCGGGGAGACCCAGTACTTC. It encodes CASSYHGISGGGETQYF.

The rearrangement links TRBV28 to TRBJ1-5, with 10 positions matching TRBD1. Germline CDR1 is MDHEN and CDR2 is SYDVKM. The trim removed 8 bases at V and 4 bases at J, leaving 11 bases unmatched. This CDR3 has 16 amino acids. The CDR3 loop reads CASGPTGGRSNQPQHF. DNA for the CDR3: TGTGCCAGCGGGCCGACAGGGGGCCGGTCAAATCAGCCCCAGCATTTT.

In nucleotides, the CDR3 is TGTGCCAGCAGCCAACGCAGGTATCCCTACGAGCAGTACTTC. Translated: CASSQRRYPYEQYF. This chain connects TRBV14 to TRBJ2-7, with no clear D. The CDR3 extends over 14 amino acids. V was pared by 2 bases and J by 2 bases, with 10 bases between. The germline CDR1 and CDR2 sequences are SGHDN and FVKESK.

This clone was seen only a few times. The chain combines TRBV14 with TRBJ2-1; the D gene is possibly TRBD2 (6 bases). There are 16 residues in the CDR3. Germline-derived CDR1 and CDR2 are SGHDN and FVKESK. V was pared by 0 bases and J by 7 bases, with 16 bases between. DNA for the CDR3: TGTGCCAGCAGCCAAGAGGGGGGTTTGCCGTGGAATGAGCAGTTCTTC. It codes for CASSQEGGLPWNEQFF.

J is TRBJ1-1 and V is TRBV15, with D maybe TRBD1 (5 bases). This CDR3 region has 13 residues. V was clipped by 3 bases and J by 3 bases, with 8 bases between them. The germline gives CDR1 LNHNV, CDR2 YYDKDF (reference sequence). CDR3 sequence (DNA): TGTGCCACCAGCAGCACGGGGGACACTGAAGCTTTCTTT. Translated, it gives CATSSTGDTEAFF.

V usage is TRBV4-3 and J usage is TRBJ2-5; TRBD1 matches 7 bases. Germline V gene sequence: CDR1 LGHNA, CDR2 YSLEER. The junction had 3 bases not matched to a gene; V was cut back by 1 base and J by 1 base. This CDR3 has 15 residues. CDR3 region: CASSQAGQIQETQYF. The CDR3 DNA follows: TGCGCCAGCAGCCAAGCGGGACAGATCCAAGAGACCCAGTACTTC.

The V call is TRBV27, the J call TRBJ1-4; D remains unclear. This CDR3 spans 8 amino acids. Germline V gives CDR1 MNHEY, CDR2 SMNVEV (reference sequence). Here the CDR3 DNA reads TGTGACGCGAAAAAACTGTTTTTT. Amino acid sequence: CDAKKLFF.

The CDR3 nucleotides read TGTGCCAGCAGTTTATTCGGGGGGAACGGGGAGCTGTTTTTT. Protein sequence: CASSLFGGNGELFF. V is TRBV27 and J is TRBJ2-2; 7 bases agree with TRBD2. Germline V gene sequence: CDR1 MNHEY, CDR2 SMNVEV (reference sequence). The CDR3 has 14 amino acids. The junction had 3 bases not matched to a gene; V was cut back by 1 base and J by 7 bases.

V and J are TRBV29-1 and TRBJ2-5; a possible D gene is TRBD1 (6 bases). Looked up from germline, CDR1 is SQVTM and CDR2 is ANQGSEA. Trimming shortened V by 4 bases and J by 5 bases, and 17 bases separated the two germline ends. The CDR3 length is 14 residues. CDR3 sequence reads: CSVVRPGARETQYF. Written as DNA, the CDR3 is TGCAGCGTTGTTCGGCCAGGGGCTCGGGAGACCCAGTACTTC.

This chain connects TRBV7-3 to TRBJ2-7, with TRBD2 matching over 7 bases. Germline assignment: CDR1 SGHTA and CDR2 FQGTGA. The CDR3 runs 15 residues. V trimming: 5 bases; J trimming: 0 bases; junction bases outside the gene matches: 7. As DNA, the CDR3 is TGTGCCAGCAGCAAGACTAGCTGGAGCTCCTACGAGCAGTACTTC. Its protein is CASSKTSWSSYEQYF. Complete variable domain (other parts from reference TRBV7-3 and TRBJ2-7): GAGVSQTPSNKVTEKGKYVELRCDPISGHTALYWYRQSLGQGPEFLIYFQGTGAADDSGLPNDRFFAVRPEGSVSTLKIQRTERGDSAVYLCASSKTSWSSYEQYFGPGTRLTVT.

The gene calls are TRBV6-5 and TRBJ1-4; D is possibly TRBD1 (6 bases). Germline CDR1 is MNHEY and CDR2 is SVGAGI. The CDR3 has 14 amino acids. V was pared by 5 bases and J by 4 bases, with 11 bases between. CDR3 sequence: CASSRSGVNEKLFF. The CDR3 nucleotides read TGTGCCAGCAGTCGCTCAGGGGTTAATGAAAAACTGTTTTTT.

The V call is TRBV4-2, the J call TRBJ2-1; TRBD2 matches at 8 bases. This CDR3 contains 15 residues. Per germline, CDR1 LGHNA and CDR2 YNFKEQ. J was trimmed by 5 bases and V by 6 bases; bases with no gene match: 9. CDR3 region: CASSKTAGGHNEQFF. The CDR3 nucleotides read TGTGCCAGCAGTAAAACGGCGGGGGGCCACAATGAGCAGTTCTTC.

The chain joins TRBV5-6 to TRBJ2-1; the D gene is possibly TRBD1 (6 bases). The CDR3 consists of 16 residues. V lost 4 bases to trimming and J lost 8 bases, with 22 bases between them. Germline V gene lookup returns CDR1 SGHDT and CDR2 YYEEEE. The CDR3 DNA sequence: TGTGCCAGCAGCCCACCGAACCCCTCAGGGGTGGATGAGCAGTTCTTC. Its protein is CASSPPNPSGVDEQFF.

The V call is TRBV6-2 or TRBV6-3, the J call TRBJ2-7; TRBD1 matches 8 bases. The J segment lost 3 bases and the V segment lost 2 bases, leaving 6 bases of the junction unmatched. Germline lookup yields CDR1 MNHEY and CDR2 SVGEGT. This CDR3 has 15 residues. The CDR3 spells CASSYTGQANYEQYF. The CDR3 DNA is TGTGCCAGCAGTTACACGGGACAGGCCAACTACGAGCAGTACTTC.

This chain joins TRBV4-1 and TRBJ2-6, with D possibly matching TRBD1 (5 bases). This CDR3 is built from 18 residues. Germline-derived CDR1 and CDR2 are MGHRA and YSYEKL. Trimming removed 0 bases at V and 1 base at J, with 13 bases between. The CDR3 sequence: CASSQEGLTSSGANVLTF. CDR3 coding DNA: TGCGCCAGCAGCCAAGAGGGGCTTACCTCATCTGGGGCCAACGTCCTGACTTTC.

The chain joins TRBV18 to TRBJ1-4; 7 bases align to TRBD1. Germline V gene lookup returns CDR1 KGHSH and CDR2 LQKENI. Unmatched junction bases numbered 6, after V lost 6 bases and J lost 5 bases. The CDR3 length is 14 residues. In DNA, the CDR3 is TGTGCCAGCTCGGCTAGACAGGGCAATGAAAAACTGTTTTTT. Translating it yields CASSARQGNEKLFF.

V usage is TRBV9 and J usage is TRBJ2-7; TRBD2 is a possible D gene (6 bases). This CDR3 comprises 16 residues. Germline CDR1 reads SGDLS; CDR2 reads YYNGEE. Deletions cut 5 bases from V and 4 bases from J, with 22 bases between. The CDR3 spells CASSTHRDIGGYEQYF. In DNA, the CDR3 is TGTGCCAGCAGTACTCACCGGGATATTGGGGGGTACGAGCAGTACTTC. The full variable domain, completed using reference TRBV9 and TRBJ2-7, is DSGVTQTPKHLITATGQRVTLRCSPRSGDLSVYWYQQSLDQGLQFLIQYYNGEERAKGNILERFSAQQFPDLHSELNLSSLELGDSALYFCASSTHRDIGGYEQYFGPGTRLTVT.

The chain uses TRBV10-3 and TRBJ1-5; TRBD1 is a possible D gene (6 bases). The ends were cut back, 10 bases at V and 9 bases at J, with 25 bases in the middle. The germline CDR1 and CDR2 sequences are ENHRY and SYGVKD. The CDR3 has 15 amino acids. This CDR3 reads CATRREGGGEGPQHF. As DNA, the CDR3 is TGTGCCACCCGACGTGAAGGGGGTGGTGAAGGGCCCCAGCATTTT.

V is TRBV7-9 and J is TRBJ1-3; D may be TRBD1 (6 bases). CDR1 and CDR2 from the germline V gene are SEHNR and FQNEAQ (reference sequence). The length of the CDR3 is 19 residues. Deletions cut 2 bases from V and 0 bases from J, with 20 bases between. The CDR3 region has the DNA TGTGCCAGCAGCTTACGGGCGGATCGTGGCAGGGGCTCTGGAAACACCATATATTTT. Translated: CASSLRADRGRGSGNTIYF.

V usage is TRBV18 and J usage is TRBJ2-1; D ambiguous. V shed 6 bases and J shed 6 bases, with 12 bases lying between them. The CDR3 totals 13 residues. Germline values: CDR1 KGHSH, CDR2 LQKENI. This CDR3 reads CASSPVRSNEQFF. The DNA for the CDR3 is TGTGCCAGCTCGCCTGTTCGGAGCAATGAGCAGTTCTTC.